A single sample gave rise to the 8 T cell receptor beta chains below, sequenced in a study of blood T cell repertoires in COVID-19. Assay used: immunoSEQ multiplex PCR; TCRdb lists only in-frame clones, some missing. The table lists roughly 290,000 clones, 90% of them singletons, with 1.7% in the top ten. Sequenced: PBMCs or T cells enriched from blood (not recorded which). The source is a woman younger than 30 with acute COVID-19.

This clone was seen repeatedly, ten times or more. The V gene is TRBV15, the J gene TRBJ2-1; 10 nucleotides align to TRBD1. CDR1 is LNHNV and CDR2 is YYDKDF in the germline V gene (reference sequence). V lost 1 base and J lost 3; bases outside the gene matches: 0. The CDR3 sequence is 15 residues long. CDR3 region: CATSRGTGGYNEQFF. CDR3 DNA: TGTGCCACCAGCAGAGGGACAGGGGGCTACAATGAGCAGTTCTTC.

The chain couples TRBV6-5 to TRBJ2-3; 7 bases fit TRBD2. The CDR3 runs 16 residues. Germline V gene data show CDR1 as MNHEY and CDR2 as SVGAGI. The V segment lost 0 bases and the J segment 1 base; nucleotides outside the gene matches: 4. The chain's CDR3 is CASSYSGLGGTDTQYF. The CDR3 DNA sequence: TGTGCCAGCAGTTACTCAGGACTAGGGGGCACAGATACGCAGTATTTT.

The chain employs TRBV18 and TRBJ1-1, with 12 bases matching TRBD1. The CDR3 is 16 amino acids. V trimming: 6 bases; J trimming: 1 base; junction bases outside the gene matches: 6. The germline CDR1 and CDR2 sequences are KGHSH and LQKENI. The CDR3 DNA is TGTGCCAGCTCCCGGGACAGGGGGCGGGAGAACACTGAAGCTTTCTTT. It yields the protein CASSRDRGRENTEAFF.

The chain joins TRBV4-1 to TRBJ2-1; 8 bases map to TRBD2. Per germline, CDR1 MGHRA and CDR2 YSYEKL. J was trimmed by 5 bases and V by 1 base; bases with no gene match: 10. The CDR3 spans 17 residues. CDR3 protein: CASSQARLSGSHNEQFF. The CDR3 region has the DNA TGCGCCAGCAGCCAAGCCCGCCTGAGCGGGAGCCACAATGAGCAGTTCTTC.

This chain links TRBV5-4 with TRBJ2-5, with a weak D call TRBD2 (6 bases). The V gene's germline CDR1 is SGHNT and CDR2 YYREEE (reference sequence). This CDR3 contains 14 residues. Trimming pared 3 bases from V and 5 bases from J, leaving 14 bases between. The CDR3 DNA reads TGTGCCAGCAGCTGGCTAGGAGGGGTGGAGACCCAGTACTTC. Its protein is CASSWLGGVETQYF.

The chain joins TRBV19 to TRBJ2-2; TRBD2 aligns across 10 bases. The CDR3 is 15 residues long. V lost 7 bases, J lost 4 bases, and 6 bases stayed unmatched. Germline CDR1 is LNHDA and CDR2 is SQIVND (reference sequence). CDR3 residues: CASTRLAGITGELFF. For the CDR3, the DNA is TGTGCCAGTACTCGACTAGCGGGCATCACCGGGGAGCTGTTTTTT.

J is TRBJ2-3 and V is TRBV18, with unresolved D. The CDR3 length is 18 residues. Germline-derived CDR1 and CDR2 are KGHSH and LQKENI. Trimming cost V 2 bases and J 2 bases, with 20 bases left between them. In DNA form, the CDR3 reads TGTGCCAGCTCACCAGATCGCCCACCCTCCTACCTCACAGATACGCAGTATTTT. It yields the protein CASSPDRPPSYLTDTQYF.

The V gene is TRBV27, the J gene TRBJ2-7; D is possibly TRBD1 (6 bases). V was shortened by 5 bases and J by 4 bases, with 12 bases between the two germline ends. The CDR3 covers 13 residues. Looked up from germline, CDR1 is MNHEY and CDR2 is SMNVEV (reference sequence). The CDR3 region is CASSMYQGYEQYF. The CDR3 bases are TGTGCCAGCAGTATGTATCAGGGGTACGAGCAGTACTTC.